Sequencing of this T cell receptor (beta chain) was carried out in a study of shared clonotypes between healthy human individuals. This CDR3 is 12 amino acids long. Trimming took 1 base from V and 3 from J, leaving 3 bases between them. The V gene's germline CDR1 is SGHDT and CDR2 YYEEEE. When replicate PCRs were run on sorted subsets, they used 200 ng DNA, 30,000 to 35,000 T cell genomes. Some clones are missing from TCRdb's copy, which holds only in-frame ones; the method was immunoSEQ multiplex PCR. The sample comprises about 1 million clones, 65% to 75% of which are singletons, and approximately 1.5% rests with the top ten. The authors divided CD4+ cells into CD45RA+ naive and CD45RA-negative memory subsets.

The sequence was obtained from a man younger than 35 in good health. Material for sequencing was memory CD4+ T cells sorted from blood. This sample's subset: CD45RA-negative fraction. The rearrangement links TRBV5-6 to TRBJ2-3; D is unclear. The DNA of the CDR3 is TGTGCCAGCAGCTTGCAGACAGATACGCAGTATTTT. It translates to CASSLQTDTQYF.